Sequencing of this T cell receptor (beta chain) was carried out in a study of T cell changes during pregnancy in multiple sclerosis. Looked up from germline, CDR1 is LGHNA and CDR2 is YSLEER. CDR3 length: 18 residues. V dropped 5 bases and J dropped 0; count of bases not matched to a gene: 12. Repertoires were generated with immunoSEQ multiplex PCR, while TCRdb's copy carries only in-frame clones and drops some. The sample holds 15,000 or so clones; around four fifths are singletons and the top ten take more than 8.5%. Here the sequenced sample was CD8+ T cells from peripheral blood mononuclear cells, taken in the second trimester of pregnancy. The receptor was derived from a female donor in good health, enrolled as a control in a pregnancy study. The rearrangement uses TRBV4-3 and TRBJ1-4, with 7 positions matching TRBD1. The CDR3 sequence: CASSEQGQLIATNEKLFF. The CDR3 coding sequence is TGCGCCAGCAGCGAACAGGGACAGCTAATTGCAACTAATGAAAAACTGTTTTTT.